One TCR beta chain is described in this entry. Profiling relied on immunoSEQ multiplex PCR, and the TCRdb table lists in-frame clones only, not all of them. The data hold 100,000 or so clones, with approximately 89% observed a single time. Germline loops: CDR1 MGHRA, CDR2 YSYEKL. The CDR3 extends over 15 amino acids. J gave up 2 bases and V 4 bases, and 5 bases lay outside the gene matches. This sample stems from a study of control samples from healthy donors and cancer patients. Material for sequencing was blood. The rearrangement uses TRBV4-1 and TRBJ2-1; 7 bases line up with TRBD2. This receptor was identified in a woman aged 30 to 39 in good health. CDR3 coding DNA: TGCGCCAGCAGCCGGGAGGGACTTACCTACAATGAGCAGTTCTTC. It is translated as CASSREGLTYNEQFF.